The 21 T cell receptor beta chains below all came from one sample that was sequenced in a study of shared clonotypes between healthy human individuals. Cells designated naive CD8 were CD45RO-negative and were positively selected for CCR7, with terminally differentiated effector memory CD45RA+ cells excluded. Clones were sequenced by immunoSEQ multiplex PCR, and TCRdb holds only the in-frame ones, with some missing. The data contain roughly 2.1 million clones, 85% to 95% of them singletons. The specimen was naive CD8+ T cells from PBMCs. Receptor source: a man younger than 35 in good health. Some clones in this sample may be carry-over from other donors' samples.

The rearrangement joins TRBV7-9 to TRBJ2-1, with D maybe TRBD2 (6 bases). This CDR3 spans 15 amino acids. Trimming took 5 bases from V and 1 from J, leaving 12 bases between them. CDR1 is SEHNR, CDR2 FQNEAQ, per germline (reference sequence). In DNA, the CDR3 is TGTGCCAGCAGCCATCGGGACTGGTCCTACAATGAGCAGTTCTTC. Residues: CASSHRDWSYNEQFF.

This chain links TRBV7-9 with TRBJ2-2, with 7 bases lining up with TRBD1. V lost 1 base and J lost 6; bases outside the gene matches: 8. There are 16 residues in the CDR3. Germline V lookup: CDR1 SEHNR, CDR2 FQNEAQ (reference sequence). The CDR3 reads CASSLGGTVVAGELFF. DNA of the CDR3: TGTGCCAGCAGCTTAGGAGGGACAGTAGTTGCCGGGGAGCTGTTTTTT.

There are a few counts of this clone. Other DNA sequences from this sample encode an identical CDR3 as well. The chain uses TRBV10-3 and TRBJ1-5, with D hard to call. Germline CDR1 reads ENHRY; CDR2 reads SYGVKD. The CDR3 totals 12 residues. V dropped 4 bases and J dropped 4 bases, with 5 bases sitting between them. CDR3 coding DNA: TGTGCCATCAGTGTCGGGAATCAGCCCCAGCATTTT. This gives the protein CAISVGNQPQHF.

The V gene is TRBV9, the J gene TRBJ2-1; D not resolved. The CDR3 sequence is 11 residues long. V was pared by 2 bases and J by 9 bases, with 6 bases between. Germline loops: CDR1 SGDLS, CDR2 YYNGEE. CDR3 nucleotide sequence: TGTGCCAGCAGCGTCGCCATTGAGCAGTTCTTC. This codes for CASSVAIEQFF.

CDR3 region: CASSYFSGMNTEAFF. The CDR3 DNA is TGTGCCAGCAGTTACTTCTCGGGGATGAACACTGAAGCTTTCTTT. This chain uses TRBV6-5 with TRBJ1-1; the D is unclear. The germline V and J ends were trimmed by 1 base and 0 bases, with 9 bases remaining between them. The germline gives CDR1 MNHEY, CDR2 SVGAGI. The CDR3 has 15 residues.

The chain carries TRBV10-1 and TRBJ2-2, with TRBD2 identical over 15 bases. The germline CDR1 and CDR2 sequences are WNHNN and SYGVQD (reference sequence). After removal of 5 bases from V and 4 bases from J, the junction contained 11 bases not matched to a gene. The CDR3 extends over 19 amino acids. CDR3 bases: TGCGCCAGCAGTCCACCGGGACTAGCGGGAGGTAAGAGCACCGGGGAGCTGTTTTTT. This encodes CASSPPGLAGGKSTGELFF.

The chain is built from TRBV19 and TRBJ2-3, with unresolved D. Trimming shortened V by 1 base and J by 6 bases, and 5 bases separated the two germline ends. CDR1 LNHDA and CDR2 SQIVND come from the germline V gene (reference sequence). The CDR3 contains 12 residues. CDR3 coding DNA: TGTGCCAGTAGTATAGTGCGGGATACGCAGTATTTT. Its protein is CASSIVRDTQYF.

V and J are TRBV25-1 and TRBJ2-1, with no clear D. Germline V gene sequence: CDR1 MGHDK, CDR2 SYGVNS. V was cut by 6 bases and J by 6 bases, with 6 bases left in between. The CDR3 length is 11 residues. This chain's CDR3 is CASRTFNEQFF. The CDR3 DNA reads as TGTGCCAGCAGGACCTTCAATGAGCAGTTCTTC. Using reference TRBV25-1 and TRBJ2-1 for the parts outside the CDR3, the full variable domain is EADIYQTPRYLVIGTGKKITLECSQTMGHDKMYWYQQDPGMELHLIHYSYGVNSTEKGDLSSESTVSRIRTEHFPLTLESARPSHTSQYLCASRTFNEQFFGPGTRLTVL.

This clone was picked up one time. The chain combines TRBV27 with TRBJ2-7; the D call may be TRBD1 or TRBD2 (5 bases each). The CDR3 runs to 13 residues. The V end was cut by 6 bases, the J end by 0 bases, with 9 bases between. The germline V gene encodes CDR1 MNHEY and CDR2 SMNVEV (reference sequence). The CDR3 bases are TGTGCCAGCAGATCGGGGCCCTCCTACGAGCAGTACTTC. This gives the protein CASRSGPSYEQYF.

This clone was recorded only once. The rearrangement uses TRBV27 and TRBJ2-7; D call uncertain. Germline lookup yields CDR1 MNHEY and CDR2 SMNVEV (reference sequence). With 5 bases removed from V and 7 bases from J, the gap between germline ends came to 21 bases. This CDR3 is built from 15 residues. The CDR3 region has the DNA TGTGCCAGCAGTGAGAGTGGACCTACAACGAGGGAGCAGTACTTC. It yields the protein CASSESGPTTREQYF.

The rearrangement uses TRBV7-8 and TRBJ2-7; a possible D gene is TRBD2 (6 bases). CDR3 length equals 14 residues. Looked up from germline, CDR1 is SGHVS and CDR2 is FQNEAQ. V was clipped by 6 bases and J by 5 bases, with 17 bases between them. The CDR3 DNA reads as TGTGCCAGCAGTAAACCCCCGGGAGCCCACGAGCAGTACTTC. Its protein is CASSKPPGAHEQYF. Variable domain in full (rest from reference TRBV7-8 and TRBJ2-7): GAGVSQSPRYKVAKRGQDVALRCDPISGHVSLFWYQQALGQGPEFLTYFQNEAQLDKSGLPSDRFFAERPEGSVSTLKIQRTQQEDSAVYLCASSKPPGAHEQYFGPGTRLTVT.

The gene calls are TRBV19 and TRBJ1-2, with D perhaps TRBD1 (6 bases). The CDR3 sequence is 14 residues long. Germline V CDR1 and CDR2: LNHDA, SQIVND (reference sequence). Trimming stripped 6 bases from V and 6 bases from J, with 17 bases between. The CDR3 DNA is TGTGCCAGTAGATCCCCGGGGGGCGACCATGGCTACACCTTC. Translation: CASRSPGGDHGYTF.

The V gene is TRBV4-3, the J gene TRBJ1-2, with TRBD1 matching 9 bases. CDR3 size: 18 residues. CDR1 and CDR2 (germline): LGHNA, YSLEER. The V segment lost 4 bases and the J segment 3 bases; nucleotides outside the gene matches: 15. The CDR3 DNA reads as TGCGCCAGCAGCCCTTATGGGACAGGGAGGAGTAAGGACTATGGCTACACCTTC. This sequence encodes CASSPYGTGRSKDYGYTF.

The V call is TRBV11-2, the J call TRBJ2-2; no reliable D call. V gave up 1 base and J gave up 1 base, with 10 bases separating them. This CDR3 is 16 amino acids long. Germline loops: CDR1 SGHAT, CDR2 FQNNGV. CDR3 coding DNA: TGTGCCAGCAGCTTAGCACGGGCGTTGAACACCGGGGAGCTGTTTTTT. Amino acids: CASSLARALNTGELFF.

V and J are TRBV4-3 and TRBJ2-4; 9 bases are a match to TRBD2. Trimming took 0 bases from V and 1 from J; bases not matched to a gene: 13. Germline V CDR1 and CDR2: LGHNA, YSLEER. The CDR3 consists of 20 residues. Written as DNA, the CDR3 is TGCGCCAGCAGCCAAGATCGTTCGTCGCTAGCGGGAAAGGCCAAAAACATTCAGTACTTC. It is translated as CASSQDRSSLAGKAKNIQYF.

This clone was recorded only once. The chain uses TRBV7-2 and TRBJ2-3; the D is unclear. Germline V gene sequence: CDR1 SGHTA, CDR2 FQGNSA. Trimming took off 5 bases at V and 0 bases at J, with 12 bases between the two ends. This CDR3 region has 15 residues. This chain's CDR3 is CASSPTPFSTDTQYF. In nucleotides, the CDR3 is TGTGCCAGCAGCCCGACACCATTTAGCACAGATACGCAGTATTTT.

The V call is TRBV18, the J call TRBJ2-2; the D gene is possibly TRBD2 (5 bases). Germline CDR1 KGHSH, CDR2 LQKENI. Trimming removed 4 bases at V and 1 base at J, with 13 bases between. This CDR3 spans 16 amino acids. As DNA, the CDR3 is TGTGCCAGCTCACTGCGGCGGGCGGAGAACACCGGGGAGCTGTTTTTT. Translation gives CASSLRRAENTGELFF.

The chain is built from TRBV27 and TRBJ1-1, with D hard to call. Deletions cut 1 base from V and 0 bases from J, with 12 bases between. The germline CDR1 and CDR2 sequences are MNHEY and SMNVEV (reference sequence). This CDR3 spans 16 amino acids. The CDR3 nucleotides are TGTGCCAGCAGTTTATTCTGGTCAGACATGAACACTGAAGCTTTCTTT. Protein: CASSLFWSDMNTEAFF.

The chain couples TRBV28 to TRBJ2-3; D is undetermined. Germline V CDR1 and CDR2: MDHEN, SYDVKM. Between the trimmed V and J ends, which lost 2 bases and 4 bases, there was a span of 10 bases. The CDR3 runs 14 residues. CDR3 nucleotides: TGTGCCAGCAGTTTAAGGAGTTCGGCAGATACGCAGTATTTT. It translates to CASSLRSSADTQYF.

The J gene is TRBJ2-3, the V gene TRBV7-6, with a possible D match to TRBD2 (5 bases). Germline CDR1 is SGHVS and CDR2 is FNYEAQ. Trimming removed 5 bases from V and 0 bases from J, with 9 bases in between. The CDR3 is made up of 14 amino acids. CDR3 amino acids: CASSRRGSTDTQYF. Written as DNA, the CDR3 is TGTGCCAGCAGCCGGCGCGGGAGCACAGATACGCAGTATTTT.

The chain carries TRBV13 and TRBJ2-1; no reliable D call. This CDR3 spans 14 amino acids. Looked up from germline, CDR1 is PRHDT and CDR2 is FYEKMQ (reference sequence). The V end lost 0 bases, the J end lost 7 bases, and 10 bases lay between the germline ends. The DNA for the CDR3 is TGTGCCAGCAGCTTAGGGCAGATTTGGAATGAGCAGTTCTTC. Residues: CASSLGQIWNEQFF.